The T cell receptor beta chain under discussion was sequenced for a study of T-cell memory formation after mild COVID-19 (dated by TCRdb to about 2021). About the study as a whole: TCR sequence clusters from the two donors were found to be largely donor specific. T-cell clones expanding and contracting after mild COVID-19 in a couple of donors were tracked by longitudinal TCRalpha and TCRbeta repertoire sequencing. The cohort was made up of two young adult volunteers, one female and one male, who were previously healthy.

From its cysteine to its phenylalanine, the CDR3 spans 16 amino acids. Of all the DNA, just the CDR3 is kept, 48 bases in frame from base 1. Cut back by 5 bases and 3 bases, the V and J ends lie 17 bases apart. The full study reports these points: SARS-CoV-2 specificity of the second-wave clones peaking on day 37 was not confirmed. Some responding clones were detected in pre-infection memory, which suggested that pre-existing cross-reactive memory T cells had joined the SARS-CoV-2 response. Contracting CD4+ clones were found mainly in CM and EM memory subsets, while CD8+ clones were enriched in EMRA. Clones that contracted from day 15 to 85 showed balanced CD4/CD8 phenotypes, whereas a second wave of clones that expanded from day 15 to 37 leaned towards CD4+. Only two mild cases were covered in the study, and larger cohorts including severe cases with pre-infection samples were considered necessary.

Ficoll-Paque density gradient centrifugation was used to isolate PBMCs. As concerns this clonotype: Its antigen remains undetermined. Qualities for individual bases were not recorded, and no much larger clone is one base off.

Sequenced using an Illumina NovaSeq 6000. TCRalpha and TCRbeta cDNA libraries were constructed by 5'RACE with constant-segment primers, with sample barcodes and unique molecular identifiers being introduced. Trizol reagent was used to extract RNA from every sample. Amplification of the libraries took two PCR steps, and the second step added a second sample barcode plus Illumina TruSeq adapters. Sequencing of the libraries was done on an Illumina NovaSeq, producing 2 x 150 bp paired-end reads. The published analysis was carried out like this. Demultiplexing of reads and collapsing into UMI-guided consensus sequences were performed with migec v1.2.7. Using mixcr v2.1.11, UMI consensuses were aligned to TRA and TRB V and J templates and then assembled into clonotypes. Expanded or contracted clonotypes were those called significant by both edgeR and NoisET, with noise models trained on biological replicates. For edgeR calls, the cutoffs were a false discovery rate-adjusted p below 0.01 and a log2 fold-change threshold of 1. As an exploratory analysis of dynamics, max-normalized trajectories of the 1000 most abundant clonotypes were examined with PCA combined with hierarchical clustering. Each responding clone was given a CD4 or CD8 phenotype based on the CD4+ and CD8+ repertoires, which had been sequenced separately. Starting from the raw public reads, TCRdb applied fastp trimming at Q25, assembled clones with MiXCR and retained in-frame beta chains. Each CDR3 protein appears once, grouped with its most common genes and DNA. The V and J calls reflect TCRdb's pipeline rather than the authors' work. Across this sample there are 560,000 or so distinct CDR3 sequences, with about 18% seen only once. The ten most abundant clones make up around 8.1% of the sample.

The TCR sequence derives from an adult woman who had mild COVID-19 (a few samples of this study predate the infection). The sample titles of this study are shuffled in the database, so cell type and time point are left out; the donor was told from shared clones. Sequences were obtained from PBMCs or a T cell subset sorted from them (not recorded which). Rearrangement joined TRBV12-3 or TRBV12-4 to TRBJ2-4; 5 matching bases give a weak D call of TRBD1. The encoded CDR3 is CASSPPRVEGKNIQYF. DNA sequence: TGTGCCAGCAGTCCCCCCAGGGTTGAAGGCAAAAACATTCAGTACTTC.